One sample yielded the 17 T cell receptor beta chains listed below, sequenced in a study of cytomegalovirus exposure and HLA in healthy donors. PCR was performed using 60 Vbeta and 13 Jbeta primers. Generated by immunoSEQ multiplex PCR, the TCRdb table keeps only in-frame clones and is missing some. The sample has approximately 140,000 clones, under 75% seen once. The sequencing input was PBMCs. These receptor sequences come from a woman aged 55-69 years in good health and CMV-seropositive.

The gene calls are TRBV28 and TRBJ1-2; D ambiguous. Per germline, CDR1 MDHEN and CDR2 SYDVKM. CDR3 size: 11 residues. The V end was cut by 4 bases, the J end by 4 bases, with 4 bases between. The CDR3 is CASSSGYGYTF. CDR3 in DNA: TGTGCCAGCAGTTCCGGCTATGGCTACACCTTC.

V and J are TRBV9 and TRBJ2-3; TRBD2 matches 9 bases. The CDR3 extends over 15 amino acids. Losses at the gene ends were 4 bases for V and 4 bases for J; bases not matched to a gene: 7. Germline V lookup: CDR1 SGDLS, CDR2 YYNGEE. The CDR3 bases are TGTGCCAGCAGCTTAGCGGGAGAAGGACCAGATACGCAGTATTTT. Translation gives CASSLAGEGPDTQYF.

The chain couples TRBV19 to TRBJ2-3; a weak D match, TRBD2 (6 bases). The CDR3 consists of 11 residues. V was trimmed by 6 bases and J by 6 bases, leaving 7 bases between them. CDR1 and CDR2 from the germline V gene are LNHDA and SQIVND (reference sequence). Here the CDR3 DNA reads TGTGCCAGTAGGGCGGGGGATACGCAGTATTTT. Translating it yields CASRAGDTQYF.

This clone was seen once. The chain uses TRBV4-1 and TRBJ1-3; D is uncertain. The ends were cut back, 1 base at V and 3 bases at J, with 4 bases in the middle. The germline V gene has CDR1 MGHRA and CDR2 YSYEKL. The CDR3 extends over 13 amino acids. CDR3 loop: CASSQGDGNTIYF. CDR3 DNA sequence: TGCGCCAGCAGCCAAGGAGATGGAAACACCATATATTTT.

This chain joins TRBV19 and TRBJ2-1; 7 nucleotides align to TRBD1. After removal of 8 bases from V and 9 bases from J, the junction contained 13 bases not matched to a gene. CDR1 LNHDA and CDR2 SQIVND come from the germline V gene (reference sequence). The CDR3 is made up of 14 amino acids. The CDR3 is CASGQASFGGEQFF. For the CDR3, the DNA is TGTGCCAGTGGACAGGCGTCTTTTGGGGGTGAGCAGTTCTTC.

There are a few counts of this clone. The J gene is TRBJ2-3, the V gene TRBV19, with 10 bases aligning to TRBD2. V shed 4 bases, J shed 14 bases, and the junction held 6 bases outside the gene matches. Germline V lookup: CDR1 LNHDA, CDR2 SQIVND (reference sequence). This CDR3 is built from 12 residues. CDR3 DNA sequence: TGTGCCAGTAGTACGCTAGCGGGAGTATGGTATTTT. Protein: CASSTLAGVWYF.

A few counts support this clone. The V gene is TRBV7-2, the J gene TRBJ2-5; 11 bases match TRBD2. The CDR3 consists of 14 residues. Germline V gives CDR1 SGHTA, CDR2 FQGNSA. V lost 0 bases, J lost 7 bases, and 1 base stayed unmatched. CDR3 nucleotides: TGTGCCAGCAGCTTAGCACTAGCGGGAGCGACCCAGTACTTC. Amino acids: CASSLALAGATQYF. The full variable domain, rest sourced from reference TRBV7-2 and TRBJ2-5, is GAGVSQSPSNKVTEKGKDVELRCDPISGHTALYWYRQSLGQGLEFLIYFQGNSAPDKSGLPSDRFSAERTGGSVSTLTIQRTQQEDSAVYLCASSLALAGATQYFGPGTRLLVL.

The J gene is TRBJ2-5, the V gene TRBV5-1; D possibly corresponds to TRBD2 (5 bases). There are 15 residues in the CDR3. The V end lost 1 base, the J end lost 1 base, and 11 bases lay between the germline ends. The germline V gene has CDR1 SGHRS and CDR2 YFSETQ. The CDR3 DNA is TGCGCCAGCAGCTTGAACGGGATCCCCCAAGAGACCCAGTACTTC. It yields the protein CASSLNGIPQETQYF.

This sequence joins TRBV7-9 and TRBJ1-2; D remains unclear. Germline CDR1 reads SEHNR; CDR2 reads FQNEAQ (reference sequence). Trimming removed 10 bases from V and 6 bases from J, with 15 bases in between. The CDR3 sequence is 12 residues long. CDR3 in DNA: TGTGCCATCCTCGCCGGGGTGAATGGCTACACCTTC. It is translated as CAILAGVNGYTF.

The chain combines TRBV5-8 with TRBJ2-5, with 11 bases that match TRBD1. The junction had 13 bases not matched to a gene; V was cut back by 4 bases and J by 5 bases. CDR1 is SGHTS, CDR2 YDEGEE, per germline. CDR3 length equals 17 residues. The CDR3 DNA is TGTGCCAGCAGCGCCGGGACAGGGGGTACGATCCGGGAGACCCAGTACTTC. Translating it yields CASSAGTGGTIRETQYF.

The chain combines TRBV5-1 with TRBJ1-4, with D unclear. The V and J ends lost 0 bases and 10 bases respectively, with 7 bases between them. Germline-derived CDR1 and CDR2 are SGHRS and YFSETQ. The CDR3 runs 12 residues. CDR3 residues: CASSLAGRKLFF. The CDR3 DNA is TGCGCCAGCAGCTTGGCGGGTCGAAAACTGTTTTTT.

There are a few counts of this clone. The chain has TRBV27 and TRBJ1-2; 7 bases line up with TRBD1. The CDR3 contains 15 residues. Germline assignment: CDR1 MNHEY and CDR2 SMNVEV (reference sequence). With 5 bases clipped from V and 7 bases from J, the junction kept 13 bases outside the gene matches. As DNA, the CDR3 is TGTGCCAGCAGTCTCCGGGACAGCGGCTGGCGTGGCTACACCTTC. Translation: CASSLRDSGWRGYTF.

The rearrangement joins TRBV25-1 to TRBJ1-4; a possible D gene is TRBD1 (5 bases). V lost 4 bases and J lost 4, with 16 bases in between. The CDR3 consists of 16 residues. Germline V gene data show CDR1 as MGHDK and CDR2 as SYGVNS. The DNA of the CDR3 is TGTGCCAGCAGTGCGTGGGGAGGGGCACTTAATGAAAAACTGTTTTTT. Its protein is CASSAWGGALNEKLFF. Combining the CDR3 with reference TRBV25-1 and TRBJ1-4 gives the whole variable domain EADIYQTPRYLVIGTGKKITLECSQTMGHDKMYWYQQDPGMELHLIHYSYGVNSTEKGDLSSESTVSRIRTEHFPLTLESARPSHTSQYLCASSAWGGALNEKLFFGSGTQLSVL.

The CDR3 sequence: CASSSTPGGQLYEQYF. In DNA, the CDR3 is TGTGCCAGCAGTTCGACCCCGGGCGGACAGCTCTACGAGCAGTACTTC. V is TRBV28 and J is TRBJ2-7; possible D gene TRBD1, 6 bases. V was shortened by 4 bases and J by 3 bases, with 19 bases between the two germline ends. Germline V gene data show CDR1 as MDHEN and CDR2 as SYDVKM. CDR3 length: 16 residues.

The chain couples TRBV28 to TRBJ1-1; the D is unclear. Per the germline V gene, CDR1 is MDHEN and CDR2 is SYDVKM. The germline V and J ends were trimmed by 2 bases and 5 bases, with 9 bases remaining between them. This CDR3 spans 13 amino acids. This CDR3 reads CASSLGLRTEAFF. In DNA, the CDR3 is TGTGCCAGCAGTTTAGGACTGAGGACTGAAGCTTTCTTT.

This CDR3 reads CASSPSTGTYEQYF. For the CDR3, the DNA is TGTGCCAGCTCACCCTCGACGGGTACCTACGAGCAGTACTTC. The chain couples TRBV18 to TRBJ2-7; unclear D gene. The CDR3 totals 14 residues. Germline CDR1 reads KGHSH; CDR2 reads LQKENI. The germline V and J ends were trimmed by 3 bases and 2 bases, with 11 bases remaining between them.

The chain couples TRBV2 to TRBJ1-1; tentatively, D is TRBD1 (5 bases). Germline lookup yields CDR1 SNHLY and CDR2 FYNNEI. V lost 7 bases to trimming and J lost 0 bases, with 15 bases between them. CDR3 length: 15 residues. The CDR3 region has the DNA TGTGCCAGCACCCGGCAGGGCATCATGAACACTGAAGCTTTCTTT. Protein: CASTRQGIMNTEAFF.